Sequencing of this TCR beta chain was carried out in a study of T-cell reconstitution after alpha-beta-depleted transplantation in children. Trimming took 5 bases from V and 5 from J; bases not matched to a gene: 25. The CDR3 consists of 21 residues. Germline V CDR1 and CDR2: SGHAT, FQNNGV. Unique molecular identifiers were incorporated during preparation of the TCRbeta library. In TCRdb, the PCR reads were re-called with MiXCR into one record per CDR3 protein. In the table there are about 870,000 distinct CDR3 sequences, roughly 15% of which are singletons. The chain has TRBV11-2 and TRBJ2-5, with 11 nucleotides matching TRBD2. This receptor was identified in a male patient under 18 who had a stem cell transplant for acute lymphoblastic leukemia, so the T cells may come from the graft donor. Sample: PBMCs, mostly from graft donor cells, taken 360 days after TCRalphabeta/CD19-depleted stem cell transplant. CDR3 amino acids: CASSPGLTGGTSGRGGETQYF. DNA of the CDR3: TGTGCCAGCAGCCCGGGACTTACAGGGGGAACTAGCGGGAGAGGAGGGGAGACCCAGTACTTC. Filled out from reference TRBV11-2 and TRBJ2-5, the complete variable domain reads EAGVAQSPRYKIIEKRQSVAFWCNPISGHATLYWYQQILGQGPKLLIQFQNNGVVDDSQLPKDRFSAERLKGVDSTLKIQPAKLEDSAVYLCASSPGLTGGTSGRGGETQYFGPGTRLLVL.